The 2 T cell receptor beta chains listed next were all sequenced from one sample in a study of blood T cell repertoires in COVID-19 (dated by TCRdb to the early 2020s). The receptor library was made with the immunoSEQ multiplex PCR assay. TCRdb obtained this table from immuneACCESS and retained in-frame rearrangements with V and J assigned. These tables miss some clones; where compared with another copy, unresolved V genes account for less than half of the shortfall, and the remainder is unexplained. The sample records hundreds of thousands of clones, about 90% of which are singletons. The ten largest account for roughly a tenth of the sample. Sequenced: peripheral blood. Every receptor here comes from a woman aged 70-85 years with COVID-19, enrolled during active disease.

The chain couples TRBV5-4 to TRBJ1-2, with a possible D match to TRBD1 (5 bases). The CDR3 loop spans 13 amino acids. V lost 2 bases and J 8 bases, leaving 13 bases between the germline ends. In germline, CDR1 is SGHNT, CDR2 YYREEE (reference sequence). The CDR3: CASSLLNGGGYTF. Written as DNA, the CDR3 is TGTGCCAGCAGCTTACTAAACGGGGGAGGCTACACCTTC.

A single count supports this clone. This chain uses TRBV18 with TRBJ2-7; 7 nucleotides line up with TRBD1. Looked up from germline, CDR1 is KGHSH and CDR2 is LQKENI. The CDR3 has 14 residues. V gave up 3 bases and J gave up 0 bases; unmatched junction bases: 2. The CDR3 sequence is CASSPGQNSYEQYF. The CDR3, as DNA: TGTGCCAGCTCACCGGGACAGAACTCCTACGAGCAGTACTTC.